One sample yielded the 13 T cell receptor beta chains listed below, sequenced in a study of CD8+ T cells in alopecia areata. The authors extracted RNA and reverse transcribed it into cDNA as the sequencing template. The table came from immunoSEQ multiplex PCR; TCRdb's copy has only in-frame clones and leaves some out. This table holds approximately 200,000 clones, roughly 60% found once. The treatment is: oral pan-JAK inhibitor, 5-10 mg twice daily. Sequenced material: CD4+ T cells sorted from blood, taken at week 24, from a patient treated with tofacitinib. These TCRs come from a human donor with alopecia areata.

The chain uses TRBV6-5 and TRBJ1-1; D is ambiguous. Germline CDR1 and CDR2: MNHEY and SVGAGI. The ends were cut back, 7 bases at V and 5 bases at J, with 8 bases in the middle. The CDR3 has 11 residues. CDR3 bases: TGTGCCAGCAAAAGGGAGACTGAAGCTTTCTTT. As protein: CASKRETEAFF.

This chain links TRBV5-1 with TRBJ2-5; 9 nucleotides match TRBD1. This CDR3 is built from 15 residues. CDR1 and CDR2 from the germline V gene are SGHRS and YFSETQ. Unmatched junction bases numbered 6, after V lost 3 bases and J lost 3 bases. Here the CDR3 reads CASSSLQGAEETQYF. The CDR3, as DNA: TGCGCCAGCAGCTCGCTACAGGGGGCGGAAGAGACCCAGTACTTC. The whole variable domain, filled in from reference TRBV5-1 and TRBJ2-5, reads KAGVTQTPRYLIKTRGQQVTLSCSPISGHRSVSWYQQTPGQGLQFLFEYFSETQRNKGNFPGRFSGRQFSNSRSEMNVSTLELGDSALYLCASSSLQGAEETQYFGPGTRLLVL.

This sequence joins TRBV7-2 and TRBJ2-5; 7 nucleotides line up with TRBD1. J lost 0 bases, V lost 4 bases, and 5 bases had no gene match. This CDR3 has 15 residues. The V gene's germline CDR1 is SGHTA and CDR2 FQGNSA. The CDR3 reads CASSSTGQYQETQYF. The CDR3 bases are TGTGCCAGCAGCTCAACGGGACAGTACCAAGAGACCCAGTACTTC.

Only a few counts were recorded for this clone. This chain connects TRBV10-3 to TRBJ2-2; no reliable D call. V was trimmed by 6 bases and J by 1 base, leaving 9 bases between them. The CDR3 consists of 14 residues. Germline V lookup: CDR1 ENHRY, CDR2 SYGVKD. CDR3 amino acids: CAIRELVNTGELFF. DNA for the CDR3: TGTGCCATCAGGGAACTTGTGAACACCGGGGAGCTGTTTTTT.

The CDR3 here is CSVELGGTEAFF. The CDR3, as DNA: TGCAGCGTTGAATTGGGTGGCACTGAAGCTTTCTTT. This sequence joins TRBV29-1 and TRBJ1-1, with D unresolved. The CDR3 has 12 amino acids. V was cut by 2 bases and J by 4 bases, with 8 bases left in between. Germline lookup yields CDR1 SQVTM and CDR2 ANQGSEA.

The V and J genes are TRBV28 and TRBJ1-2, with TRBD1 matching 7 bases. CDR3 length: 13 amino acids. Germline V gene sequence: CDR1 MDHEN, CDR2 SYDVKM. V shed 2 bases, J shed 8 bases, and the junction held 5 bases outside the gene matches. DNA for the CDR3: TGTGCCAGCAGTTTAGGGCAGGGGGACGGCTACACCTTC. The encoded protein is CASSLGQGDGYTF.

This chain links TRBV15 with TRBJ2-5; 11 nucleotides match TRBD2. The length of the CDR3 is 17 residues. V lost 3 bases and J lost 1; bases outside the gene matches: 7. Germline V CDR1 and CDR2: LNHNV, YYDKDF (reference sequence). The CDR3 DNA is TGTGCCACCAGCAGCGCTAGCGGGGGGCCTTTCCAAGAGACCCAGTACTTC. It codes for CATSSASGGPFQETQYF.

The chain employs TRBV7-9 and TRBJ1-1; D is perhaps TRBD1 (6 bases). This CDR3 region has 14 residues. Germline values: CDR1 SEHNR, CDR2 FQNEAQ (reference sequence). V lost 5 bases and J 2 bases, leaving 12 bases between the germline ends. The CDR3 loop is CASSKIQGNTEAFF. CDR3 bases: TGTGCCAGCAGCAAGATACAGGGAAACACTGAAGCTTTCTTT.

The chain employs TRBV27 and TRBJ1-2; weak D call: TRBD1 (5 bases). This CDR3 is 14 amino acids long. V was shortened by 2 bases and J by 4 bases, with 11 bases between the two germline ends. CDR1 MNHEY and CDR2 SMNVEV come from the germline V gene (reference sequence). CDR3: CASSLEGRGYGYTF. DNA of the CDR3: TGTGCCAGCAGTTTAGAGGGGAGGGGCTATGGCTACACCTTC.

The chain has TRBV7-3 and TRBJ1-1, with D maybe TRBD1 (6 bases). Trimming left V 6 bases short and J 0 bases short, with 14 bases between. The CDR3 is 15 residues long. Germline V gene sequence: CDR1 SGHTA, CDR2 FQGTGA. The CDR3 coding sequence is TGTGCCAGCAGGGAGGTGGGGGACATGAACACTGAAGCTTTCTTT. Amino acid sequence: CASREVGDMNTEAFF.

This clone was counted between two and nine times. The rearrangement links TRBV5-6 to TRBJ2-1; 13 bases map to TRBD2. This CDR3 has 15 amino acids. V was clipped by 2 bases and J by 8 bases; unmatched bases: 4. Germline V gene data show CDR1 as SGHDT and CDR2 as YYEEEE. CDR3: CASSFWTSGSYEQFF. The CDR3 bases are TGTGCCAGCAGCTTTTGGACTAGCGGGAGTTATGAGCAGTTCTTC.

This clone has only a few counts. The chain recombines TRBV27 with TRBJ2-5; D uncertain. V dropped 6 bases and J dropped 1 base, with 9 bases sitting between them. This CDR3 region has 13 residues. CDR1 is MNHEY, CDR2 SMNVEV, per germline (reference sequence). The CDR3 sequence: CASRDHSQETQYF. As DNA, the CDR3 is TGTGCCAGCAGGGACCACTCCCAAGAGACCCAGTACTTC.

This rearrangement joins TRBV7-9 to TRBJ2-2; D is unresolved. The CDR3 extends over 15 amino acids. CDR1 SEHNR and CDR2 FQNEAQ come from the germline V gene (reference sequence). V lost 3 bases and J 0 bases, leaving 8 bases between the germline ends. CDR3 protein: CASSLQGTNTGELFF. CDR3 nucleotide sequence: TGTGCCAGCAGCTTGCAAGGGACGAACACCGGGGAGCTGTTTTTT.